These 28 T cell receptor beta chains were sequenced from one sample in a study of blood T cell repertoires in COVID-19. The repertoire was sequenced with immunoSEQ multiplex PCR; TCRdb's copy has only in-frame clones and lacks some. Among approximately 80,000 clones listed, around 77% were seen once. Material: peripheral blood. These receptors were obtained from a man in his sixties or seventies with active or convalescent COVID-19.

This clone was detected only once. J is TRBJ2-7 and V is TRBV10-3, with unresolved D. This CDR3 contains 11 residues. V lost 8 bases, J lost 7 bases, and 12 bases lay in between. Germline CDR1 ENHRY, CDR2 SYGVKD. The CDR3 coding sequence is TGTGCCATCGGCTGGGCTCGGGAGCAGTACTTC. Translated: CAIGWAREQYF.

A single count supports this clone. One end of the junction is discordant with germline, which a read error may explain. The gene calls are TRBV30 and TRBJ1-6; unclear D gene. Germline V lookup: CDR1 GTSNPN, CDR2 SVGIG (reference sequence). The CDR3 has 13 amino acids. CDR3 sequence (DNA): TGTGCCTGCCCTAATTCCTGTAATTCACCCCTCCACTTT. It translates to CACPNSCNSPLHF.

The rearrangement links TRBV5-1 to TRBJ2-1; a weak D match, TRBD1 (5 bases). V lost 1 base, J lost 5 bases, and 13 bases lay in between. CDR3 length: 15 amino acids. Per germline, CDR1 SGHRS and CDR2 YFSETQ. The CDR3 is CASSLQGLINNEQFF. CDR3 nucleotide sequence: TGCGCCAGCAGCTTGCAGGGTCTTATTAACAATGAGCAGTTCTTC.

The count of this clone is one. V and J are TRBV3-1 (or the pseudogene TRBV3-2) and TRBJ1-4; D is undetermined. V lost 0 bases to trimming and J lost 5 bases, with 7 bases between them. The CDR3 has 14 residues. CDR1 is LGHDT, CDR2 YNNKEL, per germline (reference sequence). CDR3 coding DNA: TGTGCCAGCAGCCAAGATTTGAGGAATGAAAAACTGTTTTTT. Protein: CASSQDLRNEKLFF.

This clone was counted a single time. V usage is TRBV19 and J usage is TRBJ2-7; no clear D gene. The CDR3 is made up of 14 amino acids. Germline V gives CDR1 LNHDA, CDR2 SQIVND (reference sequence). V lost 4 bases to trimming and J lost 3 bases, with 13 bases between them. The CDR3 spells CASSTKRSYYEQYF. The CDR3 DNA reads as TGTGCCAGTAGTACCAAACGGTCCTACTACGAGCAGTACTTC.

This chain uses TRBV11-3 with TRBJ1-1, with D perhaps matching TRBD1 (6 bases). Trimming removed 10 bases at V and 0 bases at J, with 12 bases between. Germline V gene data show CDR1 as SGHNT and CDR2 as YENEEA. This CDR3 is built from 13 residues. The CDR3 nucleotides read TGTGCCATCACCACAGGGTTGAACACTGAAGCTTTCTTT. Translation: CAITTGLNTEAFF.

CDR3 protein: CASSYDSTNYGYTF. The CDR3 DNA follows: TGTGCCAGCAGTTACGACAGCACTAACTATGGCTACACCTTC. The chain combines TRBV6-5 with TRBJ1-2, with D possibly matching TRBD1 (5 bases). The V end lost 2 bases, the J end lost 0 bases, and 7 bases lay between the germline ends. Germline assignment: CDR1 MNHEY and CDR2 SVGAGI. This CDR3 contains 14 residues.

The chain carries TRBV28 and TRBJ2-7, with 7 bases identical to TRBD1. CDR1 is MDHEN, CDR2 SYDVKM, per germline. The V and J ends lost 7 bases and 3 bases, in that order; junction bases with no gene match: 6. The CDR3 extends over 13 amino acids. CDR3 protein: CASIEDRRYEQYF. In nucleotides, the CDR3 is TGTGCCAGCATCGAGGACAGGCGCTACGAGCAGTACTTC.

This clone was observed a few times. This chain connects TRBV7-9 to TRBJ1-4; 10 bases line up with TRBD1. Germline CDR1 SEHNR, CDR2 FQNEAQ (reference sequence). Trimming at V came to 3 bases and at J to 8 bases, leaving 6 bases not matched to a gene. The CDR3 loop spans 15 amino acids. For the CDR3, the DNA is TGTGCCAGCAGCTTCGGACAGACAGGGGGCGAAAAACTGTTTTTT. It translates to CASSFGQTGGEKLFF.

The V and J genes are TRBV18 and TRBJ2-7, with D hard to call. This CDR3 contains 14 residues. From germline, CDR1 is KGHSH and CDR2 LQKENI. V was clipped by 2 bases and J by 2 bases, with 10 bases between them. Here the CDR3 DNA reads TGTGCCAGCTCACCAGGTGGCAGTGCCTACGAGCAGTACTTC. Residues: CASSPGGSAYEQYF.

The CDR3 DNA is TGTGCCAGCAGCTCTTGGACAGGGGGCGATCGCGAGCAGTACTTC. Amino acids: CASSSWTGGDREQYF. The chain combines TRBV13 with TRBJ2-7; TRBD1 aligns across 11 bases. The germline V gene has CDR1 PRHDT and CDR2 FYEKMQ (reference sequence). The V gene end was trimmed by 4 bases and the J gene end by 6 bases; junction bases not matched to a gene: 8. The CDR3 has 15 amino acids.

The chain recombines TRBV10-1 with TRBJ2-1; 11 bases fit TRBD2. The trim removed 6 bases at V and 5 bases at J, leaving 6 bases unmatched. CDR3 length equals 15 residues. The germline V gene encodes CDR1 WNHNN and CDR2 SYGVQD (reference sequence). CDR3 in DNA: TGCGCCAGCAGCCTACTAGCGGGGGAGGACAATGAGCAGTTCTTC. Translated: CASSLLAGEDNEQFF.

This clone was seen a handful of times. The chain joins TRBV2 to TRBJ1-4; D is possibly TRBD1 (5 bases). In germline, CDR1 is SNHLY, CDR2 FYNNEI. The V end lost 2 bases, the J end lost 0 bases, and 10 bases lay between the germline ends. The CDR3 is made up of 16 amino acids. The CDR3 reads CASSEWQGATNEKLFF. In nucleotides, the CDR3 is TGTGCCAGCAGTGAATGGCAGGGTGCAACTAATGAAAAACTGTTTTTT. Full variable domain (outside the CDR3, taken from reference TRBV2 and TRBJ1-4): EPEVTQTPSHQVTQMGQEVILRCVPISNHLYFYWYRQILGQKVEFLVSFYNNEISEKSEIFDDQFSVERPDGSNFTLKIRSTKLEDSAMYFCASSEWQGATNEKLFFGSGTQLSVL.

The rearrangement uses TRBV15 and TRBJ2-3; TRBD2 aligns across 12 bases. V was clipped by 1 base and J by 5 bases; unmatched bases: 7. From germline, CDR1 is LNHNV and CDR2 YYDKDF (reference sequence). The CDR3 length is 17 residues. The CDR3 spells CATSRVVTSGGRDTQYF. As DNA, the CDR3 is TGTGCCACCAGCAGAGTTGTGACTAGCGGGGGCCGAGATACGCAGTATTTT.

V gene TRBV11-2 combines with J gene TRBJ1-1; D is ambiguous. Trimming removed 4 bases at V and 2 bases at J, with 14 bases between. The CDR3 is 15 residues long. Per germline, CDR1 SGHAT and CDR2 FQNNGV. CDR3 amino acids: CASSSPWAYNTEAFF. The CDR3 DNA reads as TGTGCCAGCAGCTCCCCCTGGGCCTATAACACTGAAGCTTTCTTT.

The chain couples TRBV5-1 to TRBJ1-2; D perhaps matches TRBD1 (5 bases). The germline V and J ends were trimmed by 2 bases and 7 bases, with 12 bases remaining between them. Germline V CDR1 and CDR2: SGHRS, YFSETQ. The CDR3 is 13 residues long. The CDR3 coding sequence is TGCGCCAGCAGCTTTAATGCGGGGGGTGGCTACACCTTC. Its translation is CASSFNAGGGYTF.

The V call is TRBV28, the J call TRBJ1-2; 7 bases are shared with TRBD1. Germline V gene sequence: CDR1 MDHEN, CDR2 SYDVKM. V gave up 5 bases and J gave up 8 bases; unmatched junction bases: 14. CDR3 length equals 15 residues. The CDR3 nucleotides are TGTGCCAGCAGTCACGCGGGACAGCCTACCCCCGGCTACACCTTC. It yields the protein CASSHAGQPTPGYTF.

This chain connects TRBV3-1 (or the pseudogene TRBV3-2) to TRBJ1-3, with D perhaps TRBD1 (5 bases). The CDR3 loop spans 15 amino acids. V was pared by 4 bases and J by 4 bases, with 14 bases between. Germline CDR1 and CDR2: LGHDT and YNNKEL (reference sequence). The CDR3 here is CASSRQMTVGNTIYF. The CDR3 bases are TGTGCCAGCAGCCGGCAAATGACAGTAGGAAACACCATATATTTT.

The V gene is TRBV10-3, the J gene TRBJ2-1; TRBD2 matches 11 bases. The CDR3 has 16 amino acids. The germline gives CDR1 ENHRY, CDR2 SYGVKD. Trimming removed 3 bases from V and 5 bases from J; junction bases left unmatched: 6. CDR3 residues: CAISDIAGGVDNEQFF. CDR3 coding DNA: TGTGCCATCAGTGATATAGCGGGGGGGGTCGACAATGAGCAGTTCTTC.

CDR3 residues: CASSVRQGVRDTQYF. As DNA, the CDR3 is TGTGCCAGCAGCGTACGACAGGGGGTTAGAGATACGCAGTATTTT. The chain has TRBV9 and TRBJ2-3, with TRBD1 matching over 9 bases. Germline lookup yields CDR1 SGDLS and CDR2 YYNGEE. The CDR3 is made up of 15 amino acids. J gave up 5 bases and V 1 base, and 5 bases lay outside the gene matches.

As for this clone: Relative to the germline gene, one junction end is altered; a read error may explain this. The chain is built from TRBV11-2 and TRBJ2-7; 7 bases are shared with TRBD1. This CDR3 is 14 amino acids long. Germline CDR1 is SGHAT and CDR2 is FQNNGV. CDR3 amino acids: CAGSLGQASYEQYF. The CDR3 DNA reads TGTGCCGGCAGCTTAGGACAGGCGTCCTACGAGCAGTACTTC.

V usage is TRBV9 and J usage is TRBJ1-4; possibly TRBD1 for D (5 bases). V gave up 4 bases and J gave up 7 bases, with 20 bases separating them. CDR1 is SGDLS, CDR2 YYNGEE, per germline. The CDR3 sequence is 16 residues long. CDR3 bases: TGTGCCAGCAGCTTGGGGGGTATTGATTTCGGTGAAAAACTGTTTTTT. Protein sequence: CASSLGGIDFGEKLFF.

The chain couples TRBV5-6 to TRBJ2-3; 8 positions agree with TRBD2. The V gene's germline CDR1 is SGHDT and CDR2 YYEEEE. The CDR3 consists of 14 residues. The junction had 0 bases not matched to a gene; V was cut back by 2 bases and J by 1 base. The CDR3: CASSLAGGTDTQYF. CDR3 nucleotide sequence: TGTGCCAGCAGCTTAGCGGGGGGCACAGATACGCAGTATTTT.

V gene TRBV6-1 combines with J gene TRBJ1-2; D remains unclear. V lost 1 base, J lost 8 bases, and 11 bases lay in between. This CDR3 is built from 13 residues. Germline-derived CDR1 and CDR2 are MNHNS and SASEGT. Here the CDR3 reads CASSEDGTEGYTF. In nucleotides, the CDR3 is TGTGCCAGCAGTGAAGACGGAACGGAGGGCTACACCTTC.

As DNA, the CDR3 is TGTGCCAGCAGCCAGGGACAGAACTACGAGCAGTACTTC. As protein: CASSQGQNYEQYF. The V and J genes are TRBV7-9 and TRBJ2-7, with TRBD1 matching over 7 bases. CDR1 is SEHNR and CDR2 is FQNEAQ in the germline V gene (reference sequence). CDR3 length: 13 amino acids. The trim removed 5 bases at V and 3 bases at J, leaving 4 bases unmatched.

This chain links TRBV4-1 with TRBJ2-3; 8 nucleotides align to TRBD2. Germline CDR1 and CDR2: MGHRA and YSYEKL. The CDR3 is made up of 17 amino acids. V dropped 1 base and J dropped 2; count of bases not matched to a gene: 8. CDR3 nucleotide sequence: TGCGCCAGCAGCCAAGCGCTTCGGCGGGGGGACACAGATACGCAGTATTTT. It yields the protein CASSQALRRGDTDTQYF.

The CDR3 DNA sequence: TGTGCCAGCAGCTACGACAGGGGTCGGGCTGAAGCTTTCTTT. It translates to CASSYDRGRAEAFF. V gene TRBV6-5 combines with J gene TRBJ1-1; 8 positions agree with TRBD1. The CDR3 has 14 amino acids. The germline gives CDR1 MNHEY, CDR2 SVGAGI. The ends lost 6 bases at V and 6 bases at J; junction bases unmatched: 9.

This chain links TRBV11-2 with TRBJ2-3, with a possible D match to TRBD2 (6 bases). There are 15 residues in the CDR3. V dropped 5 bases and J dropped 3 bases, with 15 bases sitting between them. Per germline, CDR1 SGHAT and CDR2 FQNNGV. This CDR3 reads CASSTGVLVTDTQYF. CDR3 nucleotide sequence: TGTGCCAGCAGCACGGGGGTTTTAGTTACAGATACGCAGTATTTT.